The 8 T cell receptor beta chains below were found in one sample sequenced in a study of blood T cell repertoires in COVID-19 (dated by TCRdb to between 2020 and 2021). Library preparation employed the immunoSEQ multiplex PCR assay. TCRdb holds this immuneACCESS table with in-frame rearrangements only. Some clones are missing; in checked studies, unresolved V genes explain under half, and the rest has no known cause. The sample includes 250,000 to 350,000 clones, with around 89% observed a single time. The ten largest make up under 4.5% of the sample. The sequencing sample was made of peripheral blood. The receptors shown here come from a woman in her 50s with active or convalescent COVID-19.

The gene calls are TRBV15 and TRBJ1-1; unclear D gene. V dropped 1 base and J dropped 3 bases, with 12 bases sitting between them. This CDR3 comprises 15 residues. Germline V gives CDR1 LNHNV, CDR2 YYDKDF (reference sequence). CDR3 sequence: CATSRVRLEDTEAFF. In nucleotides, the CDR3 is TGTGCCACCAGCAGAGTAAGGTTGGAGGACACTGAAGCTTTCTTT.

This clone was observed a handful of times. The DNA of the CDR3 is TGTGCCAGCAGTTTAGAGGAGCAACAGTTCTTC. It is translated as CASSLEEQQFF. The chain combines TRBV12-3 or TRBV12-4 with TRBJ2-1; D gene unclear. The germline V and J ends were trimmed by 1 base and 13 bases, with 8 bases remaining between them. CDR3 size: 11 residues.

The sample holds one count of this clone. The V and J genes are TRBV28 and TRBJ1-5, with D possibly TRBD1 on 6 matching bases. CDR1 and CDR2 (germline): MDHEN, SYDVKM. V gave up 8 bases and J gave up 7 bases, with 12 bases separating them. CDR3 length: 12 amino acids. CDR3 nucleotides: TGTGCCAGCCGAGGGGGAGGGCAGCCCCAGCATTTT. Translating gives CASRGGGQPQHF.

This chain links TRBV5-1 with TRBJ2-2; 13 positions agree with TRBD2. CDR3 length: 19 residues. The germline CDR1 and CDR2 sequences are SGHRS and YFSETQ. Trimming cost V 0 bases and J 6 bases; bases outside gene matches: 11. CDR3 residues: CASSLDRLAGGALSGELFF. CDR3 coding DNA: TGCGCCAGCAGCTTGGATCGACTAGCGGGAGGAGCGTTATCCGGGGAGCTGTTTTTT.

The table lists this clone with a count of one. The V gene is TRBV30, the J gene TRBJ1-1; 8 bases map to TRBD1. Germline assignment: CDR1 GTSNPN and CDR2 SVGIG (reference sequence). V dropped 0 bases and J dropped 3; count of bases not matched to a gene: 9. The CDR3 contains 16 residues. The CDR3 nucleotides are TGTGCCTGGAGTGTACGGACAGGGTATAGGGACACTGAAGCTTTCTTT. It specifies CAWSVRTGYRDTEAFF.

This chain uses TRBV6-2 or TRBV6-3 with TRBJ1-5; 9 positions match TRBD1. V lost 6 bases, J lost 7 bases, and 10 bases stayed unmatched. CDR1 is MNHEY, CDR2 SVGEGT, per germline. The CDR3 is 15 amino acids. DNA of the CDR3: TGTGCCAGCAGCCCCCACCGGACAGGGGAACAGCCCCAGCATTTT. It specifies CASSPHRTGEQPQHF.

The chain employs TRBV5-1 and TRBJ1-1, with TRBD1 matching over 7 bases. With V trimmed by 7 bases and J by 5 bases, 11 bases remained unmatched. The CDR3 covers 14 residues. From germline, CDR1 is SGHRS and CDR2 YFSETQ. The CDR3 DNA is TGCGCCAGCCAGTTTGAGGGGGCTGGGACTGAAGCTTTCTTT. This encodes CASQFEGAGTEAFF.

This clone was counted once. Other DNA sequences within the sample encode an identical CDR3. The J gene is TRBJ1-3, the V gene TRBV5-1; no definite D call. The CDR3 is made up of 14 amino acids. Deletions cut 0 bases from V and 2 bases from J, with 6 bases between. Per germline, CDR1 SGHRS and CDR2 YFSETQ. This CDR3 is CASSLAGTGNTIYF. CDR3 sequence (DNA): TGCGCCAGCAGCTTGGCAGGAACTGGAAACACCATATATTTT.